Below, 11 T cell receptor beta chains from the same sample are listed, as sequenced in a study of OX40 agonist ivuxolimab in advanced cancers. The repertoire was sequenced with immunoSEQ multiplex PCR; TCRdb's copy has only in-frame clones and lacks some. The table lists more than 60,000 clones, roughly 80% of them singletons. The sequences come from CD4+ or CD8+ T cells sorted from blood, collected in a trial of the OX40 agonist ivuxolimab. Every receptor here comes from an adult with an advanced solid tumor such as melanoma, head and neck, liver or kidney cancer.

The V gene is TRBV7-9, the J gene TRBJ2-2; 11 bases are a match to TRBD1. CDR1 SEHNR and CDR2 FQNEAQ come from the germline V gene (reference sequence). The junction had 9 bases not matched to a gene; V was cut back by 5 bases and J by 7 bases. This CDR3 region has 16 residues. DNA of the CDR3: TGTGCCAGCAGCCCTAGGACAGGGGGCTTAAACGGGGAGCTGTTTTTT. Translating it yields CASSPRTGGLNGELFF. Filled out from reference TRBV7-9 and TRBJ2-2, the complete variable domain reads DTGVSQNPRHKITKRGQNVTFRCDPISEHNRLYWYRQTLGQGPEFLTYFQNEAQLEKSRLLSDRFSAERPKGSFSTLEIQRTEQGDSAMYLCASSPRTGGLNGELFFGEGSRLTVL.

The chain couples TRBV6-4 to TRBJ2-3; 7 positions agree with TRBD2. The CDR3 spans 17 residues. J lost 0 bases, V lost 0 bases, and 6 bases had no gene match. The germline gives CDR1 MRHNA, CDR2 SNTAGT. CDR3 coding DNA: TGTGCCAGCAGTGACTCCGGGACTACCACTAGCACAGATACGCAGTATTTT. Amino acids: CASSDSGTTTSTDTQYF.

V usage is TRBV6-1 and J usage is TRBJ2-1; D remains ambiguous. Germline V lookup: CDR1 MNHNS, CDR2 SASEGT. The CDR3 covers 10 residues. Trimming shortened V by 8 bases and J by 6 bases, and 5 bases separated the two germline ends. The CDR3 reads CASARNEQFF. The CDR3 DNA reads as TGTGCCAGCGCTCGCAATGAGCAGTTCTTC.

This sequence joins TRBV18 and TRBJ2-3; the D gene is possibly TRBD2 (6 bases). CDR3 length: 16 amino acids. Trimming removed 1 base from V and 5 bases from J, with 16 bases in between. The germline V gene has CDR1 KGHSH and CDR2 LQKENI. The CDR3 is CASSPLGLASGDTQYF. DNA for the CDR3: TGTGCCAGCTCACCACTGGGACTGGCCTCCGGAGATACGCAGTATTTT.

The gene calls are TRBV6-5 and TRBJ2-4; no firm D call. The CDR3 has 13 amino acids. The V and J ends lost 0 bases and 14 bases respectively, with 14 bases between them. CDR1 is MNHEY, CDR2 SVGAGI, per germline. The CDR3 here is CASSYSLGQVEYF. In nucleotides, the CDR3 is TGTGCCAGCAGTTACTCCCTGGGTCAGGTTGAGTACTTC.

The chain links TRBV13 to TRBJ2-2; no clear D. The CDR3 length is 14 residues. The germline V gene has CDR1 PRHDT and CDR2 FYEKMQ (reference sequence). V gave up 0 bases and J gave up 2 bases, with 4 bases separating them. This CDR3 is CASSLGGNTGELFF. The CDR3 DNA is TGTGCCAGCAGCTTAGGGGGTAACACCGGGGAGCTGTTTTTT.

J is TRBJ1-1 and V is TRBV9, with D maybe TRBD1 (5 bases). This CDR3 is 15 amino acids long. Germline assignment: CDR1 SGDLS and CDR2 YYNGEE. V lost 4 bases, J lost 4 bases, and 17 bases lay in between. The DNA of the CDR3 is TGTGCCAGCAGCCCGCGTGGGGCTGTGGGCACTGAAGCTTTCTTT. This codes for CASSPRGAVGTEAFF.

V is TRBV6-1 and J is TRBJ2-2, with 8 nucleotides matching TRBD1. Germline V gene sequence: CDR1 MNHNS, CDR2 SASEGT. The CDR3 runs to 15 residues. The V gene end was trimmed by 1 base and the J gene end by 7 bases; junction bases not matched to a gene: 5. The CDR3 sequence: CASSEVRGQSGELFF. The CDR3 nucleotides are TGTGCCAGCAGTGAAGTCAGGGGGCAGAGCGGGGAGCTGTTTTTT.

This sequence joins TRBV19 and TRBJ2-3; perhaps TRBD2 as D (6 bases). This CDR3 has 16 residues. V was pared by 2 bases and J by 0 bases, with 12 bases between. Germline-derived CDR1 and CDR2 are LNHDA and SQIVND (reference sequence). CDR3 nucleotides: TGTGCCAGTAGTATATTGGGAGGAGGTAGCACAGATACGCAGTATTTT. This translates into CASSILGGGSTDTQYF.

This sequence joins TRBV19 and TRBJ1-2; D not certain. CDR1 and CDR2 from the germline V gene are LNHDA and SQIVND (reference sequence). The CDR3 is 12 amino acids. Between the trimmed V and J ends, which lost 7 bases and 8 bases, there was a span of 14 bases. The CDR3 DNA sequence: TGTGCCAGTATGTCAGTCGTCCGGGGCTACACCTTC. Amino acid sequence: CASMSVVRGYTF. Using reference TRBV19 and TRBJ1-2 for the parts outside the CDR3, the full variable domain is DGGITQSPKYLFRKEGQNVTLSCEQNLNHDAMYWYRQDPGQGLRLIYYSQIVNDFQKGDIAEGYSVSREKKESFPLTVTSAQKNPTAFYLCASMSVVRGYTFGSGTRLTVV.

The chain employs TRBV6-5 and TRBJ2-3, with 11 nucleotides matching TRBD2. The trim removed 9 bases at V and 5 bases at J, leaving 7 bases unmatched. This CDR3 spans 14 amino acids. The V gene's germline CDR1 is MNHEY and CDR2 SVGAGI. The CDR3 region is CASLAGGSRDTQYF. CDR3 DNA: TGTGCCAGTCTAGCGGGGGGCTCCAGAGATACGCAGTATTTT.